This is a list of T cell receptor beta chains from one sample in a study of CD4 T cell repertoires in COVID-19. Method: immunoSEQ multiplex PCR; TCRdb's copy keeps in-frame clones and lacks some. The repertoire holds about 24,000 clones, with roughly 93% as singletons. Sample: circulating follicular helper CD4+ T cells (cTfh) from blood, taken before the COVID-19 pandemic. The receptors were sampled from a human donor who had COVID-19. CDR3s include the opening cysteine and the closing phenylalanine or tryptophan. D genes are given only for firm matches. Not every row has a clone size; where given, it reads once, few, many or a size class.

TRBV19,-,TRBD1,TRBJ1-5,CASSAQGLWQPQHF,TGTGCCAGTAGTGCACAGGGGCTGTGGCAGCCCCAGCATTTT
TRBV18,-,-,TRBJ2-3,CASSPPAGADTQYF,TGTGCCAGCTCACCACCGGCAGGCGCAGATACGCAGTATTTT
TRBV10-3,-,-,TRBJ1-2,CAARGLYGYTF,TGTGCCGCAAGAGGGCTGTATGGCTACACCTTC
TRBV6-1,-,TRBD2,TRBJ2-3,CASSDGRLTTDTQYF,TGTGCCAGCAGCGACGGGAGGTTGACCACAGATACGCAGTATTTT
TRBV10-3,-,-,TRBJ1-5,CAISESPSVGQGAARHF,-
TRBV7-3,-,TRBD2,TRBJ2-2,CASSLLPQRGPNTGELFF,TGTGCCAGCAGCCTGCTCCCCCAGCGGGGCCCGAACACCGGGGAGCTGTTTTTT
TRBV7-8,-,TRBD2,TRBJ2-3,CASSLGRAGGYTDTQYF,TGTGCCAGCAGCTTAGGTCGAGCGGGAGGTTACACAGATACGCAGTATTTT
TRBV7-2,-,TRBD1,TRBJ1-6,CASSLGRTGRVGSPLHF,TGTGCCAGCAGCTTAGGCAGGACAGGGAGGGTTGGCTCACCCCTCCACTTT
TRBV9,-,TRBD1,TRBJ1-4,CASSGGQGATNEKLFF,TGTGCCAGCAGCGGAGGACAGGGGGCAACTAATGAAAAACTGTTTTTT
TRBV5-1,-,-,TRBJ1-1,CASRFGGDGRPEAFF,TGCGCCAGCAGATTCGGGGGGGACGGAAGACCTGAAGCTTTCTTT
TRBV7-9,-,-,TRBJ1-3,CASMEGSGNTIYF,TGTGCCAGCATGGAGGGTTCTGGAAACACCATATATTTT
TRBV6-6,once,TRBD1,TRBJ1-2,CASSYGTGTYGYTF,TGTGCCAGCAGTTACGGGACAGGGACTTATGGCTACACCTTC
TRBV7-8,-,TRBD1,TRBJ1-1,CASSYSGGWTEAFF,TGTGCCAGCAGCTACTCAGGGGGTTGGACTGAAGCTTTCTTT
TRBV9,-,TRBD2,TRBJ2-5,CASTSGVAGGQETQYF,TGTGCCAGCACCTCGGGGGTAGCGGGGGGGCAAGAGACCCAGTACTTC
TRBV18,-,-,TRBJ1-1,CASSSDMVDTEAFF,TGTGCCAGCTCTTCAGACATGGTCGACACTGAAGCTTTCTTT
TRBV7-8,-,TRBD2,TRBJ2-7,CASSSAGTSASYEQYF,TGTGCCAGCAGCTCCGCGGGGACTAGCGCATCCTACGAGCAGTACTTC
TRBV10-1,-,TRBD1,TRBJ1-2,CASSGDRGSGYTF,TGCGCCAGCAGTGGAGACAGGGGTAGTGGCTACACCTTC
TRBV4-2,-,-,TRBJ2-1,CASSQDKSGNYNEQFF,TGTGCCAGCAGCCAAGATAAGAGCGGTAACTACAATGAGCAGTTCTTC
TRBV28,-,-,TRBJ2-7,CASSLPSLYEQYF,TGTGCCAGCAGTTTACCTTCCCTCTACGAGCAGTACTTC
TRBV11-2,-,TRBD2,TRBJ2-3,CASSVTTSGRGADTQYF,TGTGCCAGCAGCGTAACAACTAGCGGGAGGGGGGCAGATACGCAGTATTTT
TRBV29-1,-,TRBD2,TRBJ2-5,CSARSSGQETQYF,TGCAGCGCCCGATCTAGCGGCCAAGAGACCCAGTACTTC
TRBV5-6,-,-,TRBJ2-4,CASSLERSLAKNIQYF,TGTGCCAGCAGCTTGGAGCGGTCGCTAGCCAAAAACATTCAGTACTTC
TRBV4-2,-,-,TRBJ2-7,CASSPRGTDSYEQYF,TGTGCCAGCAGCCCCCGCGGGACAGACTCCTACGAGCAGTACTTC
TRBV19,-,TRBD1,TRBJ1-2,CATDRNSYGYTF,TGTGCCACGGACAGGAATTCCTATGGCTACACCTTC
TRBV5-1,-,-,TRBJ2-7,CASSLDGRYEQYF,TGCGCCAGCAGCTTGGATGGGAGGTACGAGCAGTACTTC
TRBV5-1,-,-,TRBJ1-1,CASSKGEGTEAFF,TGCGCCAGCAGCAAAGGGGAAGGCACTGAAGCTTTCTTT
TRBV6-1,-,-,TRBJ1-5,CASSELRGNQPQHF,TGTGCCAGCAGTGAACTGAGGGGCAATCAGCCCCAGCATTTT
TRBV27,-,-,TRBJ2-7,CASSSPMTGDRYEQYF,TGTGCCAGCAGTTCCCCTATGACGGGAGATAGGTACGAGCAGTACTTC
TRBV2,-,-,TRBJ2-3,CASSQQGVADTQYF,TGTGCCAGCAGTCAACAGGGAGTCGCAGATACGCAGTATTTT
TRBV5-6,-,-,TRBJ2-5,CASSGGGYQETQYF,TGTGCCAGCAGCGGAGGAGGGTACCAAGAGACCCAGTACTTC
TRBV30,-,-,TRBJ1-1,CAWSPTGAANTEAFF,TGTGCCTGGAGCCCCACTGGCGCGGCGAACACTGAAGCTTTCTTT
TRBV6-4,-,TRBD1,TRBJ1-5,CASLEGTGTGKDSNQPQHF,TGTGCCAGCCTCGAAGGAACCGGGACAGGGAAAGATAGCAATCAGCCCCAGCATTTT
TRBV18,once,TRBD1,TRBJ2-5,CASSDRAGVRETQYF,TGTGCCAGCTCCGACAGGGCAGGAGTGAGAGAGACCCAGTACTTC
TRBV2,-,-,TRBJ2-7,CASGHNRGGYEQYF,TGTGCCAGCGGACACAACAGGGGGGGCTACGAGCAGTACTTC
TRBV28,-,TRBD2,TRBJ2-3,CASSLSGGEVRDTQYF,TGTGCCAGCAGCCTTAGCGGGGGGGAGGTGAGGGATACGCAGTATTTT
TRBV4-2,-,-,TRBJ2-7,CASSQVYATAEQYF,TGTGCCAGCAGCCAAGTCTATGCGACAGCCGAGCAGTACTTC
TRBV5-8,-,TRBD2,TRBJ2-7,CASSFVGTMYSYEQYF,TGTGCCAGCAGCTTCGTCGGGACTATGTACTCCTACGAGCAGTACTTC
TRBV6-1,-,-,TRBJ2-4,CASRETVAKNIQYF,TGTGCCAGCAGGGAGACAGTAGCCAAAAACATTCAGTACTTC